This entry features one T cell receptor beta chain sequence. Its antigen is currently not known. No clone much larger than this one lies a single base away; base qualities are absent. Deletion took 5 bases off V and 7 bases off J, with a span of 8 bases between the germline ends. The CDR3, cysteine through phenylalanine, is 11 amino acids long. The CDR3 DNA has 33 bases and is translated from base 1. From the germline V gene (reference sequence), CDR1 is SEHNR and CDR2 is FQNEAQ. Library generation was performed with the immunoSEQ multiplex PCR assay. The multiplex PCR relied on a mix of 60 forward primers for TCR Vbeta segments and 13 reverse primers for TCR Jbeta segments. Amplification of the CDR3 region of rearranged TCR beta genes was performed with a multiplex PCR assay on genomic DNA. The amplified TCR beta libraries were sequenced on the Illumina HiSeq System as 87-base-pair reads. As for the authors' bioinformatics: Across the 670 or so repertoires, a later analysis counted roughly 84 million unique TCR beta chains, approximately 12 million of which were shared by at least two donors. To remove PCR and sequencing errors, raw reads were error-corrected and collapsed into unique sequences using a nearest-neighbor algorithm that merged closely related sequences. CDR3 sequences were aligned to IMGT reference sequences to assign V, D and J gene segments. For a sequence to be retained, at least a six-nucleotide match to both a V gene segment and a J gene segment was required. A rearrangement was called productive if the CDR3 had no stop codons and remained in frame with V and J, and every other rearrangement was called non-productive. CDR3 was defined by IMGT convention, running from the second conserved V-encoded cysteine to the conserved J-encoded phenylalanine. In an earlier analysis of some 550 of the donors, sequences lacking an unambiguous match to a single V gene segment were excluded. In an earlier analysis of 450 to 700 of the donors, V segments were called functional above 56.7% productive rearrangements and were called segregating when the between-donor standard deviation exceeded 5%. A statistical classification framework was built for diagnosing cytomegalovirus status from the catalog of TCR beta chain sequences. V and J gene assignment, in a later analysis, came from comparing TCR nucleotide sequences with IMGT/GENE-DB human TR gene sequences. The TCRdist pipeline was used in a later analysis to assign CDR3 sequences and most-parsimonious VDJ recombination scenarios. In a later analysis, each TCR beta chain was defined by its CDR3 amino acid sequence together with its V-gene family, and reads without a unique V-gene family were excluded. As a way to deal with suspected cross-contamination and a sequencing artifact, a later analysis dropped 450 to 600 nucleotide sequences that were highly shared and had low generation probability. A later analysis calculated a clonal expansion index for each public chain from normalized within-repertoire ranks of inferred template counts. A later analysis computed generation probabilities with a VDJ recombination model fitted to out-of-frame rearrangements, and checked the results against IGoR. A later analysis scored TCR-TCR, TCR-HLA and TCR-CMV co-occurrence with hypergeometric tests, applying a repertoire-size bias correction to TCR pairs. To estimate false discovery rates, a later analysis permuted the HLA or CMV assignments 20 times. In a later analysis, co-occurring TCRs were grouped using DBSCAN, and TCRdist sequence similarity was added for clustering within HLA-allele-positive subsets. Repertoires with fewer than 30,000 or more than 120,000 public chains were left out of co-occurrence clustering, as were about five repertoires with anomalous nucleotide sharing. In its TCRdb copy, this immuneACCESS table keeps in-frame sequences only and misses some clones. Where compared with another copy, unresolved V genes explain less than half of these, and the others have no known cause. The V and J calls and clone size come from that table; D and trimming were worked out from the DNA. The sample includes tens of thousands of clones, with 65% to 75% observed a single time. The ten largest make up roughly 4.2% of the sample.

The data originate from a study of cytomegalovirus exposure and HLA in healthy donors (dated by TCRdb to about 2017). Regarding the complete study: An earlier analysis of some 500 of the donors reported roughly 270 Gb of sequence data and some 100 million unique TCR beta sequences from roughly 200 million T cells. Of the approximately 370 genotyped donors, 80% to 90% were placed in the genetic ancestry cluster associated with self-reported Caucasian donors. To study patterns of TCR occurrence, a later analysis re-analyzed previously published TCR beta repertoires from more than 550 donors and added high-resolution HLA genotyping. In addition to the first cohort of approximately 670 subjects, a separate validation cohort of 120 different subjects was used. Among 300 to 500 genotyped donors of the cohort, an average of roughly 230,000 unique TCR beta nucleotide sequences was sequenced per donor, of which roughly 17% were non-productive. Every discovery cohort repertoire had been produced on one sequencing platform. An early release covering approximately 600 HLA-typed donors comprised 250 to 350 gigabases of sequencing data and tens of millions of unique TCR sequences. HLA typing included class I and class II loci at four-digit resolution. A later genetic analysis used genome-wide SNP genotypes for 398 of the 666 donors, treating that subset as a discovery cohort. The number of donors typed differed by locus, with roughly 620-630 for A, B, C, DRB1 and DQB1, 522 for DQA1, 600 to 610 for DPA1, and 450 to 480 for DPB1. In the later analysis, no new phenotypic data were used to find candidate immune exposures; instead, reliance was placed on TCR beta sequences and their occurrence across donors. The study aimed to test whether cataloging public T cell receptors could reveal signatures of past pathogen exposure. To predict cytomegalovirus infection status, the study combined high-throughput TCR immunosequencing, statistical association of individual TCRs with disease status, and machine learning. Donor age, sex, ethnicity and CMV serostatus were compiled together with the repertoire data. To decide whether each TCR beta V gene segment behaved as functional or pseudogenic, an earlier analysis of 587 of the donors relied on high-throughput TCR beta sequencing. Using immunosequencing, the study profiled T cell repertoires from 500 to 800 subjects and related those repertoires to cytomegalovirus serostatus. Four to six DR-DQ haplotypes were handled as single units for association and clustering, since linkage in the cohort was strong.

Overall study outcomes, separate from this receptor: A further reported finding was that TCR beta sequences accurately predicted the HLA-A and HLA-B alleles for most subjects in the first cohort. This cohort had only TCR beta chains sequenced, and the lack of alpha or paired-chain data limited which features could be detected. In a later analysis, some 17,000 TCR beta sequences were associated with specific HLA alleles at a false discovery rate of 0.05. Compared with the roughly 600-donor mean, donors in an Asian-associated ancestry cluster had fewer N-insertions in productive TCRs, according to a later genetic analysis. Strong co-occurrence of HLA alleles, especially DR and DQ, made assigning TCR associations to individual alleles difficult. A group of highly shared sequence variants was considered likely to be a technical artifact of the sequencing pipeline. In a later analysis, HLA-associated TCR beta chains showed more clonal expansion and lower generation probabilities than non-associated chains that were equally common. A later analysis found that most CMV-associated TCR beta chains appeared HLA-restricted, with HLA associations seemingly driven largely by CMV exposure. According to the authors, the approach could potentially be generalized to other disease states and immunological phenotypes. Because HLA typing was missing for some donors at each locus, association tests included only the typed subset. The classifier was reported to diagnose cytomegalovirus status with high specificity and sensitivity in both the original and validation cohorts. According to a later analysis, TCR association rates differed among HLA loci, with DRB1 alleles showing the most associated TCRs and HLA-C alleles showing the fewest. In vitro tests confirmed that a few of the cytomegalovirus-associated TCR beta chains recognize cytomegalovirus antigens. A later genetic analysis associated a missense DCLRE1C variant with V-gene and J-gene trimming of TCR beta chains, and an independent cohort replicated the association. An earlier analysis of around 600 of the donors showed that most TCR beta V segments appeared in productive rearrangements either about 87% or about 30% of the time, which broadly matched IMGT annotations. Correlated functional status among segregating V segments might reflect linkage disequilibrium, but an unknown experimental factor could not be ruled out. The 87-base-pair reads could not distinguish some IMGT-functional V segments, including TRBV6-2 and TRBV6-3, so those segments were excluded. While some public TCRs were present in many individuals, most TCR sequences turned up only very rarely across donors. Several of the top co-occurrence clusters appeared to be linked to parvovirus B19, influenza, CMV and Epstein-Barr virus, according to a later analysis. The study gave a list of over 150 TCR beta chains associated with cytomegalovirus. Over 15 rarely observed V segments, including chromosome 9 orphons, were excluded from the earlier analysis of a few hundred of the donors because counts were too low. The presence/absence analyses assumed that sequencing depth was roughly uniform across donors, and that assumption may not be true. Immune exposure information for the cohort was limited to CMV serostatus.

The cohort comprised around 690 healthy bone marrow donors. All cohort members were sampled while nominally healthy, although unrecorded immune exposures were likely present. The donor tested CMV seronegative and was one of the 352 seronegative cohort members. A peripheral blood sample was collected from each donor, and TCR beta sequencing was performed on peripheral blood mononuclear cells. Genomic DNA extraction from the blood cell samples was performed with the Qiagen DNeasy Blood Extraction Kit. Sequencing was performed on PBMCs. Recombination connected TRBV7-9 to TRBJ1-1; TRBD1 might be the D gene, on 5 matching bases. The receptor was isolated from a man in his 60s in good health and CMV-seronegative. The CDR3 here reads CASSQGVEAFF. The DNA sequence reads TGTGCCAGCAGCCAGGGTGTTGAAGCTTTCTTT.